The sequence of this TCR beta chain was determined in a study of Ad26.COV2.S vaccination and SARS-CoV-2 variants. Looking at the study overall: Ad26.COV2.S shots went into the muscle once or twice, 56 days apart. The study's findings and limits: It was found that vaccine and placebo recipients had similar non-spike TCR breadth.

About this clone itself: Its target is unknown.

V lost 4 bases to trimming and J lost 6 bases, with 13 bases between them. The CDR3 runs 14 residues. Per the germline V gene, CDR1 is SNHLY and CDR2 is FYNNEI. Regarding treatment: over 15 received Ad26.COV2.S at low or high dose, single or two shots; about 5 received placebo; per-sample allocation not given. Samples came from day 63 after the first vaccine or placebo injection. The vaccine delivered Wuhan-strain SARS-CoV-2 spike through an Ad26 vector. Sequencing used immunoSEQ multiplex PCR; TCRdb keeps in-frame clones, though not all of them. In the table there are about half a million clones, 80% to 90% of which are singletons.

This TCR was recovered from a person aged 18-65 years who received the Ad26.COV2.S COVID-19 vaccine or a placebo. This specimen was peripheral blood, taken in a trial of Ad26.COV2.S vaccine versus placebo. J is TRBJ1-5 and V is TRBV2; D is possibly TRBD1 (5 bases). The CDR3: CASSAGGVRQPQHF. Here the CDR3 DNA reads TGTGCCAGCAGTGCTGGAGGGGTGCGTCAGCCCCAGCATTTT.